Below, 3 T cell receptor beta chains from the same sample are listed, as sequenced in a study of blood T cell repertoires in COVID-19. The method was immunoSEQ multiplex PCR; TCRdb's version includes in-frame clones alone and lacks a portion of them. The data show 100,000 to 150,000 clones, less than 85% seen once. Sample: peripheral blood. These receptors came from an elderly woman with acute or convalescent COVID-19.

The J gene is TRBJ1-4, the V gene TRBV3-1 (or the pseudogene TRBV3-2); TRBD1 might be the D (5 bases). Trimming took off 0 bases at V and 4 bases at J, with 18 bases between the two ends. Germline V gene lookup returns CDR1 LGHDT and CDR2 YNNKEL (reference sequence). The CDR3 contains 18 residues. As DNA, the CDR3 is TGTGCCAGCAGCCAAGATGGAAAAGGGGTCAAGATTAATGAAAAACTGTTTTTT. This sequence encodes CASSQDGKGVKINEKLFF.

The chain recombines TRBV4-1 with TRBJ2-7; D gene ambiguous. The CDR3 is 14 amino acids. Germline CDR1 is MGHRA and CDR2 is YSYEKL. V lost 1 base to trimming and J lost 2 bases, with 9 bases between them. CDR3 loop: CASSQGGAPYEQYF. The CDR3, as DNA: TGCGCCAGCAGCCAAGGAGGTGCCCCCTACGAGCAGTACTTC.

V and J are TRBV19 and TRBJ1-2, with TRBD1 identical over 10 bases. The CDR3 length is 17 residues. The germline V gene has CDR1 LNHDA and CDR2 SQIVND (reference sequence). J gave up 0 bases and V 3 bases, and 7 bases lay outside the gene matches. The CDR3 DNA reads TGTGCCAGTAGTATCGTGGACAGGGGGAGTCCTAACTATGGCTACACCTTC. Its translation is CASSIVDRGSPNYGYTF. The full variable domain, in which reference TRBV19 and TRBJ1-2 provide the parts outside the CDR3, is DGGITQSPKYLFRKEGQNVTLSCEQNLNHDAMYWYRQDPGQGLRLIYYSQIVNDFQKGDIAEGYSVSREKKESFPLTVTSAQKNPTAFYLCASSIVDRGSPNYGYTFGSGTRLTVV.